These T cell receptor beta chains were read from a single sample in a study of Epstein–Barr virus B cells in breast cancer. For these TCRs, the target antigens are not known. TCRdb itself ran the 5' RACE reads through MiXCR, one entry per CDR3 protein. The sample records 600 to 700 distinct CDR3 sequences, around 45% being singletons. Sequenced input: tumor-infiltrating lymphocytes expanded in culture. These receptors were taken from a woman between 35 and 50 years old with triple-negative breast cancer. Each CDR3 is given without its conserved first and last residue. Part of the rows lack a size; the others show once, few, many or a class for expanded clones.

cdr3_length,v_call,clone_size,cdr3_aa
13,TRBV20-1,NA,SAEGGLAGGNEQF
13,TRBV18,medium-sized,ASSPPDLGNYGYT
9,TRBV2,NA,ASREGTEAF
9,TRBV2,NA,ASSRQETQY
14,TRBV4-1,large,ASSQDSTGVGTEAF
14,TRBV20-1,NA,SATPLQRGHPDTQY
13,TRBV7-2,few,ASSFEVTGGNEQY
14,TRBV5-1,NA,ASSLGARTNTGELF
13,TRBV11-3,NA,ASSPRTSGSNEQF
11,TRBV4-1,NA,ASSLGGRTEAF
12,TRBV23-1,NA,ASSPDPGSYEQY
12,TRBV6-2/TRBV6-3,NA,ASRNGLLKDTQY
11,TRBV5-1,medium-sized,ASNPGGFYEQF
11,TRBV4-1,NA,ASSPQGNTEAF
13,TRBV11-2,few,ASSWRTQDTGELF
7,TRBV20-1,NA,SAGVEQY
14,TRBV4-3,NA,ASSQETGSGANVLT
10,TRBV30,NA,AWGDRGNIQY